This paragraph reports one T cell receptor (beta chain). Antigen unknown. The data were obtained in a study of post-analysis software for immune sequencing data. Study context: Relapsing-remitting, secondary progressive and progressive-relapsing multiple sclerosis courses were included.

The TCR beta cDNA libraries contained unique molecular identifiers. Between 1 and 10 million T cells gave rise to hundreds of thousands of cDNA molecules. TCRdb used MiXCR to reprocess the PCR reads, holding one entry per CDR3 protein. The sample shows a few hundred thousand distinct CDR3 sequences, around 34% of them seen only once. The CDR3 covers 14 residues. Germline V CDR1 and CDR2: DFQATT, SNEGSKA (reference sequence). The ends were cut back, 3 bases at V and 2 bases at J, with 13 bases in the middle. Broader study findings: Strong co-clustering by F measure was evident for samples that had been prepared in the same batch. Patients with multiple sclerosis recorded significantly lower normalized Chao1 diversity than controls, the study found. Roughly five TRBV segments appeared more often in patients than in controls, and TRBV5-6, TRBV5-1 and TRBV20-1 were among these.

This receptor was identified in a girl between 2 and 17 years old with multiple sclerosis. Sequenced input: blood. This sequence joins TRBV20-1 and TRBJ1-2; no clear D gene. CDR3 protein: CSASERAVNYGYTF. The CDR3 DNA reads TGCAGTGCTAGTGAACGGGCAGTAAACTATGGCTACACCTTC.